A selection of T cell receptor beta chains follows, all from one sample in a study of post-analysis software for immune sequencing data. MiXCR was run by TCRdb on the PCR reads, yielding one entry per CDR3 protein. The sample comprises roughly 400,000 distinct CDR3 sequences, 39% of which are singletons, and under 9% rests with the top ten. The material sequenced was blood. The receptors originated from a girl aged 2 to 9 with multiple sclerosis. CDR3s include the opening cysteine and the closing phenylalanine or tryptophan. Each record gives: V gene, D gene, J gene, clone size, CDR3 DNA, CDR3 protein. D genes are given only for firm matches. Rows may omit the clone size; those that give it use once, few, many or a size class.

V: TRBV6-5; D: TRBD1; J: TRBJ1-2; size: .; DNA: TGTGCCAGCAGCTCGGAGGGGGCGGAAGGCTACACCTTC; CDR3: CASSSEGAEGYTF
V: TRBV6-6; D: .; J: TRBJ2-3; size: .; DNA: TGTGCCAGCAGTCCTAGACTTGATTACTATACGCAGTATTTT; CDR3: CASSPRLDYYTQYF
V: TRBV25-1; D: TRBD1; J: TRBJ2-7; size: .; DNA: TGTGCCAGCAGTGTTACAGGGGAACCCTACGAGCAGTACTTC; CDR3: CASSVTGEPYEQYF
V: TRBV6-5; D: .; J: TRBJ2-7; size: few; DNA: TGTGCCAGCAGAACTTTGGGCTACGAGCAGTACTTC; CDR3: CASRTLGYEQYF
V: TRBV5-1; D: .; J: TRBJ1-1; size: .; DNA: TGCGCCAGCAGCCCCCTCCGTGAACACACTGAAGCTTTCTTT; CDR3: CASSPLREHTEAFF
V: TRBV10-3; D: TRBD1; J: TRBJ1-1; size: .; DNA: TGTGCCATCAGTGAGGGTGACAGGGTGAGGCGTCGGAACACTGAAGCTTTCTTT; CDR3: CAISEGDRVRRRNTEAFF
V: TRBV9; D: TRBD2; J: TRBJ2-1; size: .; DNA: TGTGCCAGCAGCGTAGCTCCTAGCGGGGGATACAATGAGCAGTTCTTC; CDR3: CASSVAPSGGYNEQFF
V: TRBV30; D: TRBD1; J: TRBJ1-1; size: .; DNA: TGTGCCTGGAGTCCCACAGGGGACACTGAAGCTTTCTTT; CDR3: CAWSPTGDTEAFF
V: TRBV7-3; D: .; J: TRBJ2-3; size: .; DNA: TGTGCCAGCAGCTTCTTCGGCAGGGCAGGAGATACGCAGTATTTT; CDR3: CASSFFGRAGDTQYF
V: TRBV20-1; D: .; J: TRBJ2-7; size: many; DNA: TGCAGTGCTAGACGTCAAAGCGTTGGGTACGAGCAGTACTTC; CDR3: CSARRQSVGYEQYF
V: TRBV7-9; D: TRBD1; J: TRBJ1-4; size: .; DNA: TGTGCCATCCCGGACAGGGACGAAAAACTGTTTTTT; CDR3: CAIPDRDEKLFF
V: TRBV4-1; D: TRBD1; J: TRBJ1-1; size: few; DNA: TGCGCCAGCAGCCATAGATTGGACAGGACATTCACTGAAGCTTTCTTT; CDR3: CASSHRLDRTFTEAFF
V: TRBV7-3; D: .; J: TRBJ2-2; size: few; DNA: TGTGCCAGCAGCTTAATGCCGGGAAGTAACACCGGGGAGCTGTTTTTT; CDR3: CASSLMPGSNTGELFF
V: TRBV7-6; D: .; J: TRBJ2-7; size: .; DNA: TGTGCCAGCAGCTTAGGGCCATCCCCTGACTGCGAGCAGTACTTC; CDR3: CASSLGPSPDCEQYF
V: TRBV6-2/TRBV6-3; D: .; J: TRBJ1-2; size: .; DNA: TGTGCCAGCAGCCTACGGGACGGCTATGGCTACACCTTC; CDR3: CASSLRDGYGYTF